Listed here are 18 T cell receptor beta chains from one sample, sequenced in a study of T cell responses to AZD1222 COVID-19 vaccine. The assay was immunoSEQ multiplex PCR, and TCRdb's table has in-frame clones only and misses some. Of about 100,000 clones in the sample, approximately 89% were seen once. This sample comprised peripheral blood, obtained on day 0 of AZD1222 vaccination. The source is an adult in good health.

The CDR3 DNA sequence: TGTGCCAGCAGCTCCTCCCTGGGGGCGAACTATGGCTACACCTTC. Translated: CASSSSLGANYGYTF. J is TRBJ1-2 and V is TRBV7-2, with a weak D call TRBD1 (6 bases). CDR3 length equals 15 residues. CDR1 is SGHTA and CDR2 is FQGNSA in the germline V gene. V gave up 4 bases and J gave up 2 bases, with 14 bases separating them.

V and J are TRBV28 and TRBJ2-1; 10 nucleotides line up with TRBD2. The CDR3 spans 15 residues. Germline V gene lookup returns CDR1 MDHEN and CDR2 SYDVKM. Germline trimming cut 7 bases from V and 6 bases from J; bases unmatched to any gene: 9. Here the CDR3 DNA reads TGTGCCAGCATCCCCAGCGGGGGGGCCTTCAATGAGCAGTTCTTC. Translation: CASIPSGGAFNEQFF.

The genes are TRBV9 and TRBJ1-2, with D possibly matching TRBD1 (5 bases). In germline, CDR1 is SGDLS, CDR2 YYNGEE. The CDR3 runs to 13 residues. The V gene lost 0 bases and the J gene lost 3 bases, with 6 bases spanning the gap. CDR3 nucleotides: TGTGCCAGCAGCGTAGAGGGGCACTATGGCTACACCTTC. It translates to CASSVEGHYGYTF.

This chain joins TRBV7-2 and TRBJ2-7; the D is unclear. The germline V gene encodes CDR1 SGHTA and CDR2 FQGNSA. This CDR3 is 12 amino acids long. V was cut by 2 bases and J by 6 bases, with 8 bases left in between. Here the CDR3 DNA reads TGTGCCAGCAGCTTACATCAGTTCGAGCAGTACTTC. Encoded protein: CASSLHQFEQYF.

This chain's CDR3 is CASSYQGGSTEAFF. In DNA, the CDR3 is TGTGCCAGCAGTTACCAGGGTGGAAGCACTGAAGCTTTCTTT. V gene TRBV6-2 or TRBV6-3 combines with J gene TRBJ1-1, with a tentative D call TRBD1 (5 bases). Trimming stripped 2 bases from V and 4 bases from J, with 11 bases between. Germline V CDR1 and CDR2: MNHEY, SVGEGT. The CDR3 length is 14 residues.

The CDR3 loop is CASSWQRGYEQYF. CDR3 bases: TGTGCCAGTAGTTGGCAGAGGGGCTACGAGCAGTACTTC. This chain connects TRBV19 to TRBJ2-7; D may match TRBD1 or TRBD2 (5 bases each). This CDR3 spans 13 amino acids. The V gene's germline CDR1 is LNHDA and CDR2 SQIVND (reference sequence). V was clipped by 5 bases and J by 3 bases, with 11 bases between them.

The chain couples TRBV6-4 to TRBJ2-3, with 9 bases that match TRBD2. CDR1 and CDR2 (germline): MRHNA, SNTAGT. The CDR3 sequence is 16 residues long. V gave up 2 bases and J gave up 1 base; unmatched junction bases: 4. The CDR3 DNA follows: TGTGCCAGCAGTGACGCGGCTAGCGGGGGCACAGATACGCAGTATTTT. As protein: CASSDAASGGTDTQYF.

CDR3 coding DNA: TGTGCCAGCAGCCAAGATTTTGCCAGGGGCCGCTTACCTTTAGTTAATGAAAAACTGTTTTTT. It specifies CASSQDFARGRLPLVNEKLFF. The V call is TRBV3-1 (or the pseudogene TRBV3-2), the J call TRBJ1-4, with a weak D call TRBD1 (6 bases). Germline V gene sequence: CDR1 LGHDT, CDR2 YNNKEL (reference sequence). Trimming stripped 0 bases from V and 4 bases from J, with 27 bases between. The length of the CDR3 is 21 residues.

V gene TRBV28 combines with J gene TRBJ1-2, with D perhaps matching TRBD1 (6 bases). The V gene's germline CDR1 is MDHEN and CDR2 SYDVKM. CDR3 length equals 13 residues. V dropped 2 bases and J dropped 7 bases, with 11 bases sitting between them. CDR3 nucleotide sequence: TGTGCCAGCAGTTTAGGGGGGGCAGGTGGCTACACCTTC. Translated: CASSLGGAGGYTF.

The CDR3 protein is CASSVSGETEKLFF. Here the CDR3 DNA reads TGTGCCAGCAGCGTATCGGGGGAGACTGAAAAACTGTTTTTT. This sequence joins TRBV9 and TRBJ1-4; D possibly corresponds to TRBD1 (5 bases). The V end was cut by 1 base, the J end by 7 bases, with 11 bases between. In germline, CDR1 is SGDLS, CDR2 YYNGEE. CDR3 length: 14 residues.

V and J are TRBV3-1 (or the pseudogene TRBV3-2) and TRBJ1-6; D ambiguous. The CDR3 consists of 15 residues. Germline V gene sequence: CDR1 LGHDT, CDR2 YNNKEL (reference sequence). V gave up 1 base and J gave up 10 bases, with 14 bases separating them. CDR3 sequence: CASSQGFGYESPLHF. The CDR3 nucleotides are TGTGCCAGCAGCCAAGGGTTCGGGTATGAATCACCCCTCCACTTT.

The gene calls are TRBV3-1 (or the pseudogene TRBV3-2) and TRBJ2-1; TRBD2 matches at 8 bases. The CDR3 spans 17 residues. Germline lookup yields CDR1 LGHDT and CDR2 YNNKEL (reference sequence). The trim removed 5 bases at V and 9 bases at J, leaving 18 bases unmatched. The CDR3 here is CASSESSTGTSLSEQFF. DNA for the CDR3: TGTGCCAGCAGCGAGAGCTCCACCGGGACTAGTCTCAGTGAGCAGTTCTTC.

The V gene is TRBV2, the J gene TRBJ1-5; D is unclear. CDR1 SNHLY and CDR2 FYNNEI come from the germline V gene. Trimming stripped 3 bases from V and 3 bases from J, with 6 bases between. This CDR3 spans 13 amino acids. DNA for the CDR3: TGTGCCAGCAGTGACTCAGTCAATCAGCCCCAGCATTTT. Its protein product is CASSDSVNQPQHF.

This rearrangement joins TRBV7-7 to TRBJ2-6, with 7 bases matching TRBD2. The length of the CDR3 is 15 residues. The germline CDR1 and CDR2 sequences are SSHAT and FNYEAQ (reference sequence). The V and J ends lost 10 bases and 0 bases, in that order; junction bases with no gene match: 6. The CDR3, as DNA: TGTGCCATTCGCGCGGGGGACTCTGGGGCCAACGTCCTGACTTTC. Protein sequence: CAIRAGDSGANVLTF. Variable domain in full (rest from reference TRBV7-7 and TRBJ2-6): GAGVSQSPRYKVTKRGQDVTLRCDPISSHATLYWYQQALGQGPEFLTYFNYEAQPDKSGLPSDRFSAERPEGSISTLTIQRTEQRDSAMYRCAIRAGDSGANVLTFGAGSRLTVL.

The chain has TRBV6-5 and TRBJ1-2; 8 bases are shared with TRBD1. This CDR3 has 13 amino acids. Germline-derived CDR1 and CDR2 are MNHEY and SVGAGI. V was pared by 2 bases and J by 7 bases, with 3 bases of the junction left unmatched. In DNA, the CDR3 is TGTGCCAGCAGTTACGGACAGGGAGGTGGCTACACCTTC. Its translation is CASSYGQGGGYTF.

V and J are TRBV11-2 and TRBJ1-2; D gene unclear. Trimming stripped 1 base from V and 0 bases from J, with 6 bases between. CDR1 is SGHAT, CDR2 FQNNGV, per germline. The CDR3 has 14 amino acids. The CDR3 DNA reads as TGTGCCAGCAGCTTAGGTGGCGCTAACTATGGCTACACCTTC. Residues: CASSLGGANYGYTF. Filled out from reference TRBV11-2 and TRBJ1-2, the complete variable domain reads EAGVAQSPRYKIIEKRQSVAFWCNPISGHATLYWYQQILGQGPKLLIQFQNNGVVDDSQLPKDRFSAERLKGVDSTLKIQPAKLEDSAVYLCASSLGGANYGYTFGSGTRLTVV.

The V gene is TRBV30, the J gene TRBJ1-2; perhaps TRBD1 as D (5 bases). This CDR3 spans 13 amino acids. Germline V lookup: CDR1 GTSNPN, CDR2 SVGIG (reference sequence). The ends were cut back, 0 bases at V and 4 bases at J, with 9 bases in the middle. CDR3 sequence reads: CAWSVQAGYGYTF. The CDR3 coding sequence is TGTGCCTGGAGTGTACAGGCCGGCTATGGCTACACCTTC.

The chain employs TRBV5-6 and TRBJ2-1; D gene uncertain. The CDR3 totals 13 residues. Germline CDR1 reads SGHDT; CDR2 reads YYEEEE. Deletions cut 0 bases from V and 1 base from J, with 2 bases between. The CDR3 spells CASSLESYNEQFF. CDR3 DNA: TGTGCCAGCAGCTTGGAGTCCTACAATGAGCAGTTCTTC.